Below, 10 T cell receptor beta chains from the same sample are listed, as sequenced in a study of T cell repertoires in cytomegalovirus infection. TCRdb analysed the reads with MiXCR anew, one entry per CDR3 protein. The table shows about 450,000 distinct CDR3 sequences, with 30% to 40% occurring only once. The specimen was PBMCs. The receptor source for this set is a human donor in good health (CMV status not recorded). Some clones in this sample may be carry-over from other donors' samples.

This clonotype has just a few counts. The chain has TRBV7-9 and TRBJ1-2; no clear D gene. Germline CDR1 reads SEHNR; CDR2 reads FQNEAQ (reference sequence). Trimming left V 6 bases short and J 0 bases short, with 8 bases between. The CDR3 runs to 13 residues. CDR3 bases: TGTGCCAGCAGGAGCGCCGCTAACTATGGCTACACCTTC. This gives the protein CASRSAANYGYTF. The whole variable domain, filled in from reference TRBV7-9 and TRBJ1-2, reads DTGVSQNPRHKITKRGQNVTFRCDPISEHNRLYWYRQTLGQGPEFLTYFQNEAQLEKSRLLSDRFSAERPKGSFSTLEIQRTEQGDSAMYLCASRSAANYGYTFGSGTRLTVV.

The chain couples TRBV5-1 to TRBJ1-1; 8 positions agree with TRBD1. CDR3 size: 15 residues. Per germline, CDR1 SGHRS and CDR2 YFSETQ. V shed 4 bases and J 3 bases; nucleotides not matched to a gene: 8. The CDR3 spells CASSASRGLDTEAFF. The DNA of the CDR3 is TGCGCCAGCAGCGCTTCCAGGGGGCTTGACACTGAAGCTTTCTTT.

CDR3 nucleotides: TGTGCCAGCATCTCCAGGGGGGGTTTCGAGCAGTTCTTC. Its protein is CASISRGGFEQFF. J is TRBJ2-1 and V is TRBV7-9; D may match TRBD1 or TRBD2 (7 bases each). V lost 7 bases and J 10 bases, leaving 17 bases between the germline ends. The CDR3 has 13 residues. Germline V lookup: CDR1 SEHNR, CDR2 FQNEAQ (reference sequence).

The chain couples TRBV6-6 to TRBJ1-5, with TRBD1 identical over 9 bases. The germline V gene encodes CDR1 MNHNY and CDR2 SVGAGI (reference sequence). With 5 bases clipped from V and 4 bases from J, the junction kept 12 bases outside the gene matches. This CDR3 contains 17 residues. CDR3 bases: TGTGCCAGCAGTGAGGGCGTTCCGACAGGGGGGAATCAGCCCCAGCATTTT. Translating gives CASSEGVPTGGNQPQHF.

This clonotype was seen repeatedly, ten times or more. This rearrangement joins TRBV7-2 to TRBJ1-1, with a weak D call TRBD1 (6 bases). V was pared by 5 bases and J by 2 bases, with 12 bases between. The CDR3 covers 14 residues. Germline V lookup: CDR1 SGHTA, CDR2 FQGNSA. CDR3 loop: CASSAPGHNTEAFF. DNA of the CDR3: TGTGCCAGCAGCGCCCCGGGACACAACACTGAAGCTTTCTTT.

This chain's CDR3 is CASRPPTGLASNEQFF. Written as DNA, the CDR3 is TGTGCCAGCAGACCCCCGACGGGACTAGCGTCCAATGAGCAGTTCTTC. The V and J genes are TRBV28 and TRBJ2-1; TRBD2 agrees at 10 bases. The CDR3 extends over 16 amino acids. The V gene end was trimmed by 6 bases and the J gene end by 6 bases; junction bases not matched to a gene: 11. Germline-derived CDR1 and CDR2 are MDHEN and SYDVKM.

Concerning this clonotype itself: This may be a read error: a much more frequent sequence differs by one nucleotide. This sequence joins TRBV6-6 and TRBJ1-2; D is perhaps TRBD1 (6 bases). V was trimmed by 7 bases and J by 13 bases, leaving 22 bases between them. The CDR3 covers 13 residues. Germline lookup yields CDR1 MNHNY and CDR2 SVGAGI (reference sequence). The CDR3 bases are TGTGCCAGCACTCCCGGGGGTCAGGGGTACTTCACCTTC. Translation gives CASTPGGQGYFTF.

Only a few counts were recorded for this clonotype. This chain connects TRBV20-1 to TRBJ1-5, with TRBD1 as a possible D gene (6 bases). The CDR3 runs to 15 residues. Looked up from germline, CDR1 is DFQATT and CDR2 is SNEGSKA (reference sequence). V lost 0 bases to trimming and J lost 9 bases, with 18 bases between them. The CDR3 is CSARDFPGGGGPQHF. In DNA form, the CDR3 reads TGCAGTGCTAGAGATTTCCCGGGGGGCGGTGGGCCCCAGCATTTT.

In the case of this clonotype: Just one base apart from a much larger clone, this may be a read error. The chain uses TRBV23-1 and TRBJ2-1, with 14 bases lining up with TRBD2. TRBV23-1 is an ORF, with its function uncertain. The CDR3 covers 17 residues. The CDR3 loop is CASSSLTSGGAPNEQLF. The CDR3 region has the DNA TGCGCCAGCAGTTCCCTGACTAGCGGGGGGGCCCCCAATGAGCAGCTCTTC.

This clonotype has only a few counts. The chain recombines TRBV19 with TRBJ1-5; D call uncertain. Germline CDR1 reads LNHDA; CDR2 reads SQIVND (reference sequence). Trimming took 7 bases from V and 0 from J, leaving 13 bases between them. The CDR3 extends over 15 amino acids. The CDR3: CASKLNADSNQPQHF. DNA of the CDR3: TGTGCCAGTAAATTGAATGCAGATAGCAATCAGCCCCAGCATTTT. The whole variable domain, remainder taken from reference TRBV19 and TRBJ1-5, is DGGITQSPKYLFRKEGQNVTLSCEQNLNHDAMYWYRQDPGQGLRLIYYSQIVNDFQKGDIAEGYSVSREKKESFPLTVTSAQKNPTAFYLCASKLNADSNQPQHFGDGTRLSIL.